Each of the 4 T cell receptor beta chains below was sequenced from the same sample in a study of immune heterogeneity within non-small cell lung tumors. Bulk tumor genomic DNA constituted the template, at roughly 660 ng per sample. Several widely spaced biopsies per primary tumor were taken during surgery. Those enrolled were patients newly diagnosed with untreated non-small cell lung cancer and undergoing curative surgery. Multiplex PCR was performed with 32 V and 13 J primers, and it amplified TCR beta CDR3. Each CDR3 protein gets one entry after TCRdb re-called the multiplex PCR reads with MiXCR. In the table there are about 12,000 distinct CDR3 sequences, around a fifth of which are singletons. Specimen: lung tumor tissue. The receptors were gathered from a man aged 60 to 69 with non-small cell lung cancer.

This clonotype was counted between two and nine times. The chain recombines TRBV20-1 with TRBJ2-1; 7 nucleotides line up with TRBD2. CDR3 length: 17 amino acids. V was clipped by 2 bases and J by 0 bases; unmatched bases: 10. Germline V CDR1 and CDR2: DFQATT, SNEGSKA (reference sequence). The CDR3 sequence: CSARTASGRSSYNEQFF. CDR3 sequence (DNA): TGCAGTGCTAGAACAGCTAGCGGCCGGAGCTCCTACAATGAGCAGTTCTTC.

This rearrangement joins TRBV20-1 to TRBJ1-1; D may be TRBD1 (5 bases). Germline CDR1 reads DFQATT; CDR2 reads SNEGSKA (reference sequence). Trimming removed 5 bases at V and 5 bases at J, with 21 bases between. The CDR3 extends over 15 amino acids. The chain's CDR3 is CSAAQPWGSDTEAFF. CDR3 nucleotide sequence: TGCAGTGCTGCTCAACCGTGGGGGTCGGATACTGAAGCTTTCTTT.

V usage is TRBV9 and J usage is TRBJ2-5; D assignment may be TRBD1 or TRBD2 (5 bases each). The germline gives CDR1 SGDLS, CDR2 YYNGEE. V was cut by 1 base and J by 6 bases, with 13 bases left in between. This CDR3 contains 14 residues. The CDR3 sequence: CASSVTGDGQTQYF. CDR3 DNA: TGTGCCAGCAGCGTAACCGGGGACGGGCAGACCCAGTACTTC.

By frequency in the sample, this clonotype is medium-sized. V and J are TRBV28 and TRBJ2-5; no definite D call. V was cut by 4 bases and J by 9 bases, with 9 bases left in between. Germline CDR1 reads MDHEN; CDR2 reads SYDVKM. The CDR3 is 11 residues long. CDR3 nucleotides: TGTGCCAGCAGTTCCGGCCCGGCCCAGTACTTC. Translating gives CASSSGPAQYF.